These 17 T cell receptor beta chains were all obtained from the same sample, sequenced in a study of shared clonotypes between healthy human individuals. Clones were read by immunoSEQ multiplex PCR, and TCRdb kept only the in-frame ones, dropping some. The data show a few million clones, about 92% seen once. Specimen: naive CD4+ T cells from PBMCs. Indicated subset: CD45RA+ positively selected. The receptors originated from a man between 18 and 35 years old in good health. Some clones in this sample may be carry-over from other donors' samples.

V usage is TRBV6-5 and J usage is TRBJ1-5, with D unclear. V gave up 0 bases and J gave up 6 bases, with 12 bases separating them. This CDR3 has 15 amino acids. From germline, CDR1 is MNHEY and CDR2 SVGAGI. The CDR3 region has the DNA TGTGCCAGCAGTTACTCCCTCGGGGTCGGTCAGCCCCAGCATTTT. Amino acid sequence: CASSYSLGVGQPQHF.

This chain joins TRBV21-1 and TRBJ2-1; TRBD2 is the table's D call, not checked against the DNA. TRBV21-1 is listed as a pseudogene. The CDR3 consists of 15 residues. CDR3 DNA: TGTGCCAGCCCATGGTGCGGGACCCCTTACAATGAGCAGTTCTTC. Amino acids: CASPWCGTPYNEQFF.

The CDR3 protein is CASSLRGSRDTEAFF. In nucleotides, the CDR3 is TGTGCCAGCAGCCTAAGAGGGTCGCGGGACACTGAAGCTTTCTTT. This chain connects TRBV7-2 to TRBJ1-1; D call uncertain. CDR1 SGHTA and CDR2 FQGNSA come from the germline V gene. V was pared by 5 bases and J by 3 bases, with 16 bases between. The CDR3 covers 15 residues.

V and J are TRBV29-1 and TRBJ1-2; perhaps TRBD1 as D (5 bases). Deletions cut 0 bases from V and 6 bases from J, with 11 bases between. The CDR3 is 13 amino acids. Germline assignment: CDR1 SQVTM and CDR2 ANQGSEA. CDR3 in amino acids: CSVEDNWGDGYTF. The CDR3 bases are TGCAGCGTTGAAGATAATTGGGGGGATGGCTACACCTTC.

The V and J genes are TRBV6-1 and TRBJ1-2; D possibly corresponds to TRBD1 (5 bases). The CDR3 is made up of 16 amino acids. CDR1 MNHNS and CDR2 SASEGT come from the germline V gene. V lost 2 bases to trimming and J lost 0 bases, with 13 bases between them. The CDR3 sequence is CASSENYRITNYGYTF. DNA of the CDR3: TGTGCCAGCAGTGAAAACTACAGGATTACTAACTATGGCTACACCTTC.

The rearrangement links TRBV6-1 to TRBJ2-7, with TRBD1 matching over 8 bases. J gave up 5 bases and V 8 bases, and 14 bases lay outside the gene matches. The CDR3 covers 15 residues. Germline lookup yields CDR1 MNHNS and CDR2 SASEGT. CDR3 coding DNA: TGTGCCAGCTTCAGGGGGCTCCTTGTTCCCCACGAGCAGTACTTC. Its translation: CASFRGLLVPHEQYF.

The CDR3 protein is CASSFALGTAGLDEQYF. The CDR3 DNA is TGCGCCAGCAGCTTTGCCCTCGGGACGGCAGGCTTGGACGAGCAGTACTTC. The chain joins TRBV5-1 to TRBJ2-7; D may correspond to TRBD1 or TRBD2 (5 bases each). Between the trimmed V and J ends, which lost 2 bases and 5 bases, there was a span of 23 bases. In germline, CDR1 is SGHRS, CDR2 YFSETQ. There are 17 residues in the CDR3.

About this clone: The junction shows a germline mismatch at one end, possibly a read error. CDR3 sequence: CASSPINRDPAF. CDR3 DNA sequence: TGTGCCAGCAGCCCCATAAACCGGGATCCGGCCTTC. This chain connects TRBV14 to TRBJ1-2; D ambiguous. This CDR3 contains 12 residues. Germline loops: CDR1 SGHDN, CDR2 FVKESK.

This clone was observed a single time. The chain couples TRBV28 to TRBJ2-7; D is tentatively TRBD1 or TRBD2 (5 bases each). Between the trimmed V and J ends, which lost 2 bases and 2 bases, there was a span of 16 bases. CDR3 length: 16 residues. Germline V gene lookup returns CDR1 MDHEN and CDR2 SYDVKM. CDR3 bases: TGTGCCAGCAGTTTACGAGGGACGACATCGACCTACGAGCAGTACTTC. This sequence encodes CASSLRGTTSTYEQYF.

The chain links TRBV15 to TRBJ1-4, with D unresolved. V lost 5 bases, J lost 5 bases, and 18 bases lay in between. CDR3 length: 16 amino acids. Germline CDR1 reads LNHNV; CDR2 reads YYDKDF (reference sequence). This chain's CDR3 is CATSPSWPGTNEKLFF. Written as DNA, the CDR3 is TGTGCCACCAGCCCGAGTTGGCCAGGCACAAATGAAAAACTGTTTTTT. The full variable domain, completed using reference TRBV15 and TRBJ1-4, is DAMVIQNPRYQVTQFGKPVTLSCSQTLNHNVMYWYQQKSSQAPKLLFHYYDKDFNNEADTPDNFQSRRPNTSFCFLDIRSPGLGDTAMYLCATSPSWPGTNEKLFFGSGTQLSVL.

The chain employs TRBV29-1 and TRBJ2-5; D possibly uses TRBD1 or TRBD2 (5 bases each). CDR1 SQVTM and CDR2 ANQGSEA come from the germline V gene. Trimming took off 7 bases at V and 5 bases at J, with 20 bases between the two ends. The CDR3 is 14 residues long. Here the CDR3 DNA reads TGCAGCGCCCTCGGGGCGAGAGGTACGGAGACCCAGTACTTC. Amino acids: CSALGARGTETQYF.

The chain recombines TRBV7-9 with TRBJ2-7; possible D gene TRBD2, 6 bases. This CDR3 has 15 amino acids. V gave up 6 bases and J gave up 3 bases, with 18 bases separating them. CDR1 is SEHNR, CDR2 FQNEAQ, per germline (reference sequence). CDR3 in amino acids: CASSPVSSGNYEQYF. The CDR3 nucleotides read TGTGCCAGCAGTCCCGTTAGTAGCGGAAACTACGAGCAGTACTTC.

The gene calls are TRBV15 and TRBJ1-5; the D gene is possibly TRBD1 (6 bases). Trimming removed 0 bases from V and 4 bases from J, with 16 bases in between. In germline, CDR1 is LNHNV, CDR2 YYDKDF (reference sequence). There are 17 residues in the CDR3. The CDR3 loop is CATSRDISRGANQPQHF. In DNA form, the CDR3 reads TGTGCCACCAGCAGAGATATTTCCAGGGGAGCTAATCAGCCCCAGCATTTT.

V gene TRBV28 combines with J gene TRBJ2-3; D may be TRBD1 (6 bases). With 6 bases removed from V and 5 bases from J, the gap between germline ends came to 15 bases. Germline assignment: CDR1 MDHEN and CDR2 SYDVKM. This CDR3 contains 14 residues. The CDR3: CASSADRTGDTQYF. DNA for the CDR3: TGTGCCAGCAGCGCAGACAGGACTGGAGATACGCAGTATTTT. The variable domain in full, with the rest retrieved from reference TRBV28 and TRBJ2-3, is DVKVTQSSRYLVKRTGEKVFLECVQDMDHENMFWYRQDPGLGLRLIYFSYDVKMKEKGDIPEGYSVSREKKERFSLILESASTNQTSMYLCASSADRTGDTQYFGPGTRLTVL.

This chain connects TRBV7-9 to TRBJ2-7, with 7 bases lining up with TRBD2. Germline lookup yields CDR1 SEHNR and CDR2 FQNEAQ (reference sequence). CDR3 length: 13 amino acids. V shed 8 bases and J 6 bases; nucleotides not matched to a gene: 10. CDR3 sequence reads: CASEIPSGGEQYF. CDR3 sequence (DNA): TGTGCCAGCGAAATCCCGTCGGGGGGCGAGCAGTACTTC.

This clone was counted a single time. The genes are TRBV19 and TRBJ1-2, with D perhaps TRBD1 (5 bases). The ends were cut back, 5 bases at V and 8 bases at J, with 18 bases in the middle. Germline V lookup: CDR1 LNHDA, CDR2 SQIVND (reference sequence). The CDR3 runs to 14 residues. The CDR3 sequence is CASSVDMTIRGYTF. CDR3 sequence (DNA): TGTGCCAGTAGTGTGGACATGACCATACGGGGCTACACCTTC.

The genes are TRBV19 and TRBJ2-7; TRBD1 is a possible D gene (6 bases). V was cut by 3 bases and J by 3 bases, with 12 bases left in between. The CDR3 has 14 residues. CDR1 LNHDA and CDR2 SQIVND come from the germline V gene (reference sequence). The DNA of the CDR3 is TGTGCCAGTAGTATTGCCAGGGACAACTACGAGCAGTACTTC. This codes for CASSIARDNYEQYF.